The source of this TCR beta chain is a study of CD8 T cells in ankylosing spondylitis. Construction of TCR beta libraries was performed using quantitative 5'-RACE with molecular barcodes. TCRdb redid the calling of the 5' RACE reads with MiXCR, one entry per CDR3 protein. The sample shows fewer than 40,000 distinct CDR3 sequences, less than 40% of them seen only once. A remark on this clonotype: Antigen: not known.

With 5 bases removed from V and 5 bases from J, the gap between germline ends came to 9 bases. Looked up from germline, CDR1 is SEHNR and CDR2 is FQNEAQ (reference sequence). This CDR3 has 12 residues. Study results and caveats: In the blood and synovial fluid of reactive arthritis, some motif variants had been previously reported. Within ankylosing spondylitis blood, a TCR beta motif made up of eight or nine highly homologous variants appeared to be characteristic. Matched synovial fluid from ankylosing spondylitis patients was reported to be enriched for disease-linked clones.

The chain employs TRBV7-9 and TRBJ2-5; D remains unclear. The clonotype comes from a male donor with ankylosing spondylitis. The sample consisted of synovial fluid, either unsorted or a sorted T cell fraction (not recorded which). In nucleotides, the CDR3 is TGTGCCAGCAGCCCCCCTATGGAGACCCAGTACTTC. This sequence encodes CASSPPMETQYF. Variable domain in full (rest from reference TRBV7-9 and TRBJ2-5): DTGVSQNPRHKITKRGQNVTFRCDPISEHNRLYWYRQTLGQGPEFLTYFQNEAQLEKSRLLSDRFSAERPKGSFSTLEIQRTEQGDSAMYLCASSPPMETQYFGPGTRLLVL.